This TCR beta chain appears in the sequencing data of a study of T-cell memory formation after mild COVID-19. The wider study: Largely donor-specific sequence clusters came from two donors. Study findings and constraints: Clones contracting over day 15 to 85 were CD4/CD8 balanced, with later expanders leaning CD4+.

Trimming cost V 4 bases and J 5 bases; bases outside gene matches: 5. This CDR3 has 14 amino acids. Germline V gene data show CDR1 as SGHAT and CDR2 as FQNNGV. With regard to this clonotype: Its antigen is as yet unknown.

TCRdb reprocessed the 5' RACE reads via MiXCR and lists one record per CDR3 protein. The data hold 30,000 to 35,000 distinct CDR3 sequences, with under 25% observed a single time. The sample consisted of PBMCs or a T cell subset sorted from them (not recorded which). The clonotype originates from an adult who had mild COVID-19 (a few samples of this study predate the infection). Cell type and time point are not known. The V and J genes are TRBV11-2 and TRBJ2-5; 9 bases are shared with TRBD2. The CDR3 bases are TGTGCCAGCAGCTACGCGGGGGGGAGGGAGACCCAGTACTTC. It translates to CASSYAGGRETQYF.